This TCR beta chain was recorded in a study of T-cell memory formation after mild COVID-19. Whole-study results and caveats: Contracting CD4+ clones sat mainly in CM and EM; CD8+ in EMRA. Whether second-wave clones peaking at day 37 were SARS-CoV-2 specific went unconfirmed.

J gave up 8 bases and V 4 bases, and 22 bases lay outside the gene matches. The germline CDR1 and CDR2 sequences are SGHRS and YFSETQ. The CDR3 covers 18 residues. The authors produced TCR alpha and TCR beta cDNA libraries with sample barcodes and UMIs by 5'RACE using constant-segment primers. TCRdb called the 5' RACE reads again in MiXCR, with one record for every CDR3 protein. Here the sample spans about 430,000 distinct CDR3 sequences, approximately 24% being singletons. In its sample, this clonotype was seen a few times. Its target is unknown. The sample consisted of PBMCs or a T cell subset sorted from them (not recorded which). The chain is built from TRBV5-1 and TRBJ1-2, with TRBD1 matching over 8 bases. The TCR originated in an adult woman who had mild COVID-19 (a few samples of this study predate the infection). Cell type and time point are not known. For the CDR3, the DNA is TGCGCCAGCAGCGGCGGACAGGGAGGGCTGCTAATGATCTACGGCTACACCTTC. Its protein product is CASSGGQGGLLMIYGYTF.